Sequencing of this T cell receptor (beta chain) was carried out in a study of monozygotic twins with inflammatory bowel disease. TCRdb re-called the 5' RACE reads, yielding one record per CDR3 amino acid sequence without DNA. The sample features 150,000 to 200,000 distinct CDR3 sequences, with 2.4% in its top ten. From germline, CDR1 is SGHRS and CDR2 YFSETQ. CDR3 length: 14 amino acids. The study's findings and limits: Lower TCRbeta diversity (inverse Simpson) was seen in IBD patients than in healthy co-twins. Different T cell subtypes could not be distinguished. Relative to healthy twins, IBD patients had fewer clonotypes in common with others, a gap that was especially apparent with disease activity. Repertoire likeness was no different across concordant and discordant twins, perhaps owing to restricted power.

On this clonotype: Its cognate antigen is unknown.

What was sequenced was blood. J is TRBJ2-1 and V is TRBV5-1. The TCR was taken from a human donor with ulcerative colitis or Crohn's disease, or a healthy co-twin of an affected twin (not recorded which). The CDR3 sequence: CASSLSLLGNEQFF.